A selection of T cell receptor beta chains follows, all from one sample in a study of neurological immune-mediated disorders. TCRdb itself ran the 5' RACE reads through MiXCR, one entry per CDR3 protein. The sample has more than 55,000 distinct CDR3 sequences, around 24% seen once. The sample taken for sequencing was PBMCs. The receptor set was obtained from a man aged 55 to 70 with HTLV-1-associated myelopathy (HAM/TSP). Each CDR3 is given with its conserved first and last residue. D genes are given only for firm matches. A clone size is listed for some rows: how often the clone was seen (once, few, many), or a class if it is expanded.

many | TRBJ1-1 | TRBV29-1 | NA | CSVDLGQNTEAFF
many | TRBJ2-7 | TRBV3-1 | NA | CASSPTGIGSYEQYF
medium-sized | TRBJ1-1 | TRBV24-1 | NA | CATRGGGAEAFF
many | TRBJ1-1 | TRBV5-1 | NA | CASSQDAEAFF
many | TRBJ2-3 | TRBV7-2 | NA | CASSSTKLLSTDTQYF
many | TRBJ1-5 | TRBV20-1 | NA | CSASGGIGQPQHF
many | TRBJ2-2 | TRBV20-1 | NA | CSARGLQGTGELFF
NA | TRBJ2-3 | TRBV5-1 | NA | CASSLMGETDTQYF
few | TRBJ2-1 | TRBV20-1 | TRBD2 | CSAGLAENEQFF
many | TRBJ2-1 | TRBV7-6 | TRBD2 | CASSSEGGWNEQFF
many | TRBJ1-2 | TRBV6-2/TRBV6-3 | TRBD1 | CASSRQGKSGGYTF
many | TRBJ2-7 | TRBV20-1 | TRBD1 | CSASKGTGSYEQYF
many | TRBJ2-1 | TRBV28 | TRBD2 | CASSSPGLAGTNEQFF
many | TRBJ2-7 | TRBV20-1 | TRBD2 | CSARLAGGLSSYEQYF
many | TRBJ2-1 | TRBV7-6 | TRBD1 | CASSSDRGLYNEQFF
many | TRBJ2-4 | TRBV5-1 | NA | CASSTGELAKNIQYF
few | TRBJ2-1 | TRBV15 | NA | CATSRDSGGSYNEQFF
many | TRBJ1-1 | TRBV5-1 | NA | CASSRQDSNTEAFF
many | TRBJ2-2 | TRBV4-1 | NA | CASSQGGAPGTGELFF
once | TRBJ2-3 | TRBV12-3/TRBV12-4 | TRBD2 | CASKTIAGGTGDTQCF
many | TRBJ2-2 | TRBV9 | NA | CASSVVVETGELFF
NA | TRBJ1-1 | TRBV10-3 | NA | CAIRRDMNTEAFF
many | TRBJ2-1 | TRBV20-1 | NA | CSAPRNGLALINEQFF
many | TRBJ2-1 | TRBV5-1 | NA | CASSWTQGSSYNEQFF
many | TRBJ2-5 | TRBV29-1 | TRBD2 | CSGGGDGQETQYF
NA | TRBJ1-1 | TRBV2 | NA | CASIRTSMNTEAFF
few | TRBJ2-5 | TRBV7-9 | TRBD1 | CASSWTGVGPRETQYF
once | TRBJ1-1 | TRBV7-7 | NA | CASSLASGTEAFF
many | TRBJ2-6 | TRBV5-1 | NA | CASSLAAVIGANVLTF
NA | TRBJ2-3 | TRBV5-1 | TRBD2 | CASGLAGEDTQYF
NA | TRBJ2-3 | TRBV29-1 | TRBD2 | CSVEILAGEDTQYF
many | TRBJ1-2 | TRBV5-1 | NA | CASSPSPRPTFTYGYTF
NA | TRBJ1-5 | TRBV12-3/TRBV12-4 | NA | CASNLALSQPQHF
NA | TRBJ2-1 | TRBV7-6 | NA | CASSLGTQYYNEQFF
NA | TRBJ1-1 | TRBV19 | TRBD1 | CASSIERGRGPDTEAFF
many | TRBJ1-5 | TRBV12-5 | NA | CASGPSEFNQPQHF
many | TRBJ2-5 | TRBV29-1 | TRBD1 | CSVAQGVVETQYF
few | TRBJ2-1 | TRBV20-1 | NA | CSAGPPSYNEQFF
NA | TRBJ2-7 | TRBV20-1 | TRBD2 | CSARRFGTSGRAGNEQYF
NA | TRBJ2-3 | TRBV20-1 | NA | CSARLYRTVVGAADTQYF
NA | TRBJ1-1 | TRBV5-5 | TRBD1 | CASSSQGAQTEAFF
NA | TRBJ2-2 | TRBV15 | NA | CATSRGFGGTNTGELFF
NA | TRBJ2-7 | TRBV5-1 | TRBD1 | CASSLEYSGGGYERYF
many | TRBJ2-3 | TRBV29-1 | NA | CSVGGGELGTDTQYF
NA | TRBJ2-5 | TRBV10-3 | NA | CAIRAQETQYF
few | TRBJ2-7 | TRBV7-9 | TRBD1 | CASSLGDRGAPYEQYF
many | TRBJ2-7 | TRBV20-1 | TRBD1 | CSASAPLEDRGSYEQYF
NA | TRBJ2-3 | TRBV12-3/TRBV12-4 | TRBD2 | CASSRWEAGGTDTQYF
many | TRBJ2-3 | TRBV20-1 | NA | CSARAPARAQYF
NA | TRBJ1-5 | TRBV7-9 | NA | CASSQDHQPQHF
many | TRBJ2-7 | TRBV7-6 | NA | CASSLGGGREQYF
many | TRBJ1-5 | TRBV10-3 | NA | CAISAGREEPMGPQHF
many | TRBJ2-7 | TRBV7-2 | NA | CASSFLAGTYEQYF
many | TRBJ1-5 | TRBV20-1 | NA | CSARQGLNQPQHF
many | TRBJ2-2 | TRBV10-3 | NA | CAISVQGTLNTGELFF